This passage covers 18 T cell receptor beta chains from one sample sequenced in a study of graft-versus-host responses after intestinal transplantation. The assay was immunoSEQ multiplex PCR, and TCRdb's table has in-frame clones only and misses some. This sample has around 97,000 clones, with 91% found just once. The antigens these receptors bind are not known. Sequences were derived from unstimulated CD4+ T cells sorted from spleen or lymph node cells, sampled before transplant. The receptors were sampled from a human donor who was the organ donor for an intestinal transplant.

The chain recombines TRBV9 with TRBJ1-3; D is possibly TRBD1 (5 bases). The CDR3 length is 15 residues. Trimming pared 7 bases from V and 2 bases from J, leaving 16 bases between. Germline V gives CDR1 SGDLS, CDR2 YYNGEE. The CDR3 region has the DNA TGTGCCAGCTCGTTTCAGGGTAATCCTGGAAACACCATATATTTT. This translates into CASSFQGNPGNTIYF.

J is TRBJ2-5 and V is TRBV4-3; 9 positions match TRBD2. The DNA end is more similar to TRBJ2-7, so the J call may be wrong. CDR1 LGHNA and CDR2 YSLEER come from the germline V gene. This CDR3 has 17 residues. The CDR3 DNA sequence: TGCGCCAGCAGCCAAGTTTGGGAGGCGGGGGGGCCTTACGAGCAGTACTTC. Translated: CASSQVWEAGGPYEQYF.

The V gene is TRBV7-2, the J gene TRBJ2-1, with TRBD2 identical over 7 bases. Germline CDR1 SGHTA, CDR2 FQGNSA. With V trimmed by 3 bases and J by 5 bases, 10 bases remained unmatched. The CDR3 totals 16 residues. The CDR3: CASSFSFGGGDNEQFF. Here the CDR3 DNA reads TGTGCCAGCAGCTTTTCGTTTGGGGGAGGGGACAATGAGCAGTTCTTC.

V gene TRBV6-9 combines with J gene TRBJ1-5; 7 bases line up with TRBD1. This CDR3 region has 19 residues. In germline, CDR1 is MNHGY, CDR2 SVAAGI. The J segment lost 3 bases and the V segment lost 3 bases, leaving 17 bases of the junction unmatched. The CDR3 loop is CASSYDAVRQGTFNQPQHF. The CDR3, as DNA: TGTGCCAGCAGTTACGATGCCGTTCGACAGGGAACGTTCAATCAGCCCCAGCATTTT.

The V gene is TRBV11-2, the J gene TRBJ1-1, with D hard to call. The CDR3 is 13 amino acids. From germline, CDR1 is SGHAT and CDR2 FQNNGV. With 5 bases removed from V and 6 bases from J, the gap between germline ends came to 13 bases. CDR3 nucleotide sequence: TGTGCCAGCAGCCTCCTAGTCCGGGCTGAAGCTTTCTTT. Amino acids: CASSLLVRAEAFF.

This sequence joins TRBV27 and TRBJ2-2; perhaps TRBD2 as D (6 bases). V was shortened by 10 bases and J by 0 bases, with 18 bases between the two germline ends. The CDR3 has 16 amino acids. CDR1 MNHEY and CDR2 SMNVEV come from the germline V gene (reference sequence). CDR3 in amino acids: CATKNAGLTNTGELFF. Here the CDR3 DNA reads TGTGCCACCAAAAATGCGGGACTTACGAACACCGGGGAGCTGTTTTTT.

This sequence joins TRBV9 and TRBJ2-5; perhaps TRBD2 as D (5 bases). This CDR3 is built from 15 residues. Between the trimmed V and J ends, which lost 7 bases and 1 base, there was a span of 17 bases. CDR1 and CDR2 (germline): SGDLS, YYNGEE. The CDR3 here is CASVPGYGLQETQYF. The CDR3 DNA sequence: TGTGCCAGCGTACCCGGCTACGGACTCCAAGAGACCCAGTACTTC.

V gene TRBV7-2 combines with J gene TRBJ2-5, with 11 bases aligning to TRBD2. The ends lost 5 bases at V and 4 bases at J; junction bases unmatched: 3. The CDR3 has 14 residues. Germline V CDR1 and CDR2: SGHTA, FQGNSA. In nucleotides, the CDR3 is TGTGCCAGCAGCCCGGGACTAGCGGTAGAGACCCAGTACTTC. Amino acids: CASSPGLAVETQYF.

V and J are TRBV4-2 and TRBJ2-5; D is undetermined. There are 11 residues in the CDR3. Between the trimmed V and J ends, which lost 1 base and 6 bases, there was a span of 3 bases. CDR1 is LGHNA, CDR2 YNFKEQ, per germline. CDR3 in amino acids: CASSQGQTQYF. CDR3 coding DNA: TGTGCCAGCAGCCAAGGGCAGACCCAGTACTTC.

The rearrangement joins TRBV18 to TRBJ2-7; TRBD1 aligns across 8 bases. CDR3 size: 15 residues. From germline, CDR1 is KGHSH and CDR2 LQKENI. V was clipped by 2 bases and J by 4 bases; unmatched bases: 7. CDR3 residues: CASSPMTGAGYEQYF. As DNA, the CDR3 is TGTGCCAGCTCACCAATGACAGGGGCGGGGTACGAGCAGTACTTC. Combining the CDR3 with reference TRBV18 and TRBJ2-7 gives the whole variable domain NAGVMQNPRHLVRRRGQEARLRCSPMKGHSHVYWYRQLPEEGLKFMVYLQKENIIDESGMPKERFSAEFPKEGPSILRIQQVVRGDSAAYFCASSPMTGAGYEQYFGPGTRLTVT.

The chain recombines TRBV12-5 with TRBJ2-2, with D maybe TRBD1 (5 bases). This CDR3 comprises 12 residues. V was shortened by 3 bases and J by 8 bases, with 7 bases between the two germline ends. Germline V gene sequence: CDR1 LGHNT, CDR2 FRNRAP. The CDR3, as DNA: TGTGCTAGTGGTTTCAGGGCTGGGGAGCTGTTTTTT. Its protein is CASGFRAGELFF.

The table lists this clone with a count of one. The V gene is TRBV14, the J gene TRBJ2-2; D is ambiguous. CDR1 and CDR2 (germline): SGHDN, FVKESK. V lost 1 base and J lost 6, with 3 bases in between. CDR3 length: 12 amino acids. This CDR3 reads CASSQVSGELFF. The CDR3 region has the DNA TGTGCCAGCAGCCAAGTCTCCGGGGAGCTGTTTTTT.

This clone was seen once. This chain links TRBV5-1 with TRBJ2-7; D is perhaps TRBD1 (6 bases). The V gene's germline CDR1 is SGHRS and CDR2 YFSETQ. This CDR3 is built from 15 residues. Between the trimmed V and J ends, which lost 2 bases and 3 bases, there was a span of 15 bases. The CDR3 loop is CASSLQIGGGYEQYF. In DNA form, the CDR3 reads TGCGCCAGCAGCTTACAAATTGGGGGCGGCTACGAGCAGTACTTC.

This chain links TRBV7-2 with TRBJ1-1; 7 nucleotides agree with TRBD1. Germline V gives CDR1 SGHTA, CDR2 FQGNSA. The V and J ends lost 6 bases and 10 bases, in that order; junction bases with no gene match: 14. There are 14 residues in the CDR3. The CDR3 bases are TGTGCCAGCAGTATCGGGACAGAGAGGAGTATAGCTTTCTTT. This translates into CASSIGTERSIAFF.

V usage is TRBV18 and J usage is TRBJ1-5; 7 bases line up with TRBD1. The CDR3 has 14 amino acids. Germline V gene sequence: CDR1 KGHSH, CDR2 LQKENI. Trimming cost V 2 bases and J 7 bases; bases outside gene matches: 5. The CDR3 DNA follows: TGTGCCAGCTCACCAGCGGGCAGGGGGCAGCCCCAGCATTTT. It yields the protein CASSPAGRGQPQHF. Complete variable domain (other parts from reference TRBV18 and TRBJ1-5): NAGVMQNPRHLVRRRGQEARLRCSPMKGHSHVYWYRQLPEEGLKFMVYLQKENIIDESGMPKERFSAEFPKEGPSILRIQQVVRGDSAAYFCASSPAGRGQPQHFGDGTRLSIL.

CDR3 in DNA: TGTGCCAGCAGCCATGGGACAGGAGATGAAAAACTGTTTTTT. This translates into CASSHGTGDEKLFF. The chain joins TRBV9 to TRBJ1-4, with 8 nucleotides matching TRBD1. Trimming removed 4 bases from V and 6 bases from J; junction bases left unmatched: 5. Per germline, CDR1 SGDLS and CDR2 YYNGEE. The CDR3 is 14 amino acids.

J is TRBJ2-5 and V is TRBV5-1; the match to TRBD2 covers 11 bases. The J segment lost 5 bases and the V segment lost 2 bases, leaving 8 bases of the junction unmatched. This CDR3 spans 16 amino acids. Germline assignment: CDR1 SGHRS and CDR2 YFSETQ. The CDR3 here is CASSFVGSGGAETQYF. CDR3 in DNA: TGCGCCAGCAGCTTTGTTGGTAGCGGGGGGGCTGAGACCCAGTACTTC.

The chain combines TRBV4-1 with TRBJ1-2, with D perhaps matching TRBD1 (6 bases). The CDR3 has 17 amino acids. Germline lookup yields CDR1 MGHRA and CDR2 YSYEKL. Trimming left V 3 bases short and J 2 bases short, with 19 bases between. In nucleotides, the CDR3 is TGCGCCAGCAGCCACTTAACAGGGTTGGTAAAGAACTATGGCTACACCTTC. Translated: CASSHLTGLVKNYGYTF.